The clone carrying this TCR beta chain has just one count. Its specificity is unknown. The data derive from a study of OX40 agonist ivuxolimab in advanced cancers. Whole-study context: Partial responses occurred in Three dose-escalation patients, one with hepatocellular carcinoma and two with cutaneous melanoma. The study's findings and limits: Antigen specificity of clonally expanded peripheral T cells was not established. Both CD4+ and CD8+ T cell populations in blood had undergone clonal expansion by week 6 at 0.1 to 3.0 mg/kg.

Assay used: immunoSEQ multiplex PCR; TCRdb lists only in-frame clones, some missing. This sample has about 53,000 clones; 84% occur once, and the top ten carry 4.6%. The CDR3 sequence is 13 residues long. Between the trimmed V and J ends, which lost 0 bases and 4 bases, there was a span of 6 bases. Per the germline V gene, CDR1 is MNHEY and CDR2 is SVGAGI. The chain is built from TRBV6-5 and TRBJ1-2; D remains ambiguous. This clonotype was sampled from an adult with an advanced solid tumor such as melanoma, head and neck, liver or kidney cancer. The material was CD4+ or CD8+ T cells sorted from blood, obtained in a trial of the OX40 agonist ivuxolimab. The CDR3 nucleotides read TGTGCCAGCAGTTACTCGAGACTCTATGGCTACACCTTC. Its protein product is CASSYSRLYGYTF.